This T cell receptor beta chain emerged from a study of spatial heterogeneity in lung cancer. The ends were cut back, 0 bases at V and 4 bases at J, with 16 bases in the middle. This CDR3 is built from 15 residues. Germline V gene lookup returns CDR1 DFQATT and CDR2 SNEGSKA (reference sequence). This clonotype appeared many times. Sample time point: sample taken at primary tumor resection. Whole RNA came from tumor, nontumor lung or frozen PBMC and was sequenced without being sorted. TCRdb fed the 5' RACE reads into MiXCR, producing one record per CDR3 protein. The table includes roughly 48,000 distinct CDR3 sequences, approximately 5.7% detected once.

This chain links TRBV20-1 with TRBJ2-7; the D is unclear. The receptor was derived from a male donor with early-stage non-small cell lung cancer. Sequenced here: PBMCs, sampled at surgery. CDR3 region: CSARDRNRIAYEQYF. The CDR3 DNA follows: TGCAGTGCTAGAGATCGCAATAGAATAGCATACGAGCAGTACTTC.